This is a list of T cell receptor beta chains from one sample in a study of blood T cell repertoires in COVID-19. Only in-frame clones appear in the TCRdb table, and some are missing; sequencing was by immunoSEQ multiplex PCR. Of 130,000 to 150,000 clones in the sample, approximately 89% were seen once. What was sequenced was peripheral blood. Receptors were obtained from a human donor in a cohort sampled during active COVID-19. The CDR3 runs from the conserved cysteine through the conserved F or W. A D gene is named only where the DNA matches it firmly. Clone size is stated in some rows and not others, as once, few, many or a class when expanded.

.	TRBV30	TRBJ2-1	TRBD1	CAWSGRDRDNEQFF	TGTGCCTGGAGTGGACGGGACAGGGACAATGAGCAGTTCTTC
.	TRBV7-9	TRBJ1-2	TRBD1	CASSFFLTGGMVGYTF	TGTGCCAGCAGCTTTTTCCTAACAGGGGGAATGGTTGGCTACACCTTC
.	TRBV11-2	TRBJ2-3	TRBD2	CASSLTSGYFTDTQYF	TGTGCCAGCAGCTTAACTAGCGGGTACTTCACAGATACGCAGTATTTT
.	TRBV3-1/TRBV3-2	TRBJ2-5	TRBD2	CASSQRLAGETQYF	TGTGCCAGCAGCCAGCGACTAGCCGGCGAGACCCAGTACTTC
.	TRBV3-1/TRBV3-2	TRBJ1-5	.	CASSQEGGGQPQHF	TGTGCCAGCAGCCAAGAGGGGGGAGGTCAGCCCCAGCATTTT
.	TRBV19	TRBJ2-2	TRBD1	CASSKQGAYTGELFF	TGTGCCAGTAGTAAACAGGGGGCGTACACCGGGGAGCTGTTTTTT
.	TRBV5-4	TRBJ1-1	TRBD1	CASSGIPGQGATEAFF	TGTGCCAGCAGCGGGATACCGGGACAGGGGGCGACTGAAGCTTTCTTT
.	TRBV6-5	TRBJ2-5	TRBD1	CASSLTGRETQYF	TGTGCCAGCAGCCTGACAGGGCGTGAGACCCAGTACTTC
.	TRBV10-2	TRBJ1-5	.	CASSGTGSNQPQHF	TGCGCCAGCAGTGGTACAGGGAGCAATCAGCCCCAGCATTTT
.	TRBV6-6	TRBJ2-7	TRBD2	CASSYSAGGSPYEQYF	TGTGCCAGCAGTTACTCGGCGGGGGGGTCTCCCTACGAGCAGTACTTC
.	TRBV2	TRBJ2-7	.	CASSPTGFNEQYF	TGTGCCAGCAGTCCGACAGGATTCAACGAGCAGTACTTC
.	TRBV10-3	TRBJ1-1	.	CAISTGNTEAFF	TGTGCCATCTCAACAGGGAACACTGAAGCTTTCTTT
.	TRBV19	TRBJ1-4	TRBD1	CASSMDRFREKLFF	TGTGCCAGTAGTATGGACAGGTTTCGGGAAAAACTGTTTTTT
.	TRBV7-9	TRBJ2-7	.	CASSDPTGPGQYF	TGTGCCAGCAGCGACCCGACAGGTCCGGGGCAGTACTTC
.	TRBV9	TRBJ2-5	TRBD2	CASSSGGTNVETQYF	TGTGCCAGTAGTAGCGGGGGGACAAACGTGGAGACCCAGTACTTC
.	TRBV5-1	TRBJ2-5	TRBD2	CASKTSGGLLETQYF	TGCGCCAGCAAAACTAGCGGGGGGTTGCTTGAGACCCAGTACTTC
few	TRBV11-2	TRBJ1-3	.	CASSSISGNTIYF	TGTGCCAGCAGCTCCATCTCTGGAAACACCATATATTTT
once	TRBV5-6	TRBJ1-2	TRBD1	CASSVGSGGAEGGYTF	TGTGCCAGCAGCGTGGGGTCAGGGGGCGCGGAGGGTGGCTACACCTTC
.	TRBV5-6	TRBJ1-5	TRBD1	CASSPGTGGPNQPQHF	TGTGCCAGCAGCCCCGGGACAGGGGGTCCCAATCAGCCCCAGCATTTT
.	TRBV2	TRBJ1-2	.	CASRSQTGRYGYTF	TGTGCCAGCCGAAGCCAGACAGGACGGTATGGCTACACCTTC
.	TRBV3-1/TRBV3-2	TRBJ1-2	.	CASSQITANYGYTF	TGTGCCAGCAGCCAAATCACAGCTAACTATGGCTACACCTTC
.	TRBV7-9	TRBJ2-7	.	CASSPSGRSAYEQYF	TGTGCCAGCAGCCCCAGCGGCAGGTCTGCCTACGAGCAGTACTTC
.	TRBV25-1	TRBJ1-2	.	CASQLGAGNYGYTF	TGTGCCAGCCAGTTGGGGGCAGGAAACTATGGCTACACCTTC
.	TRBV6-5	TRBJ1-6	.	CASRRANSPLHF	TGTGCCAGCAGGAGGGCCAACTCACCCCTCCACTTT
.	TRBV9	TRBJ1-2	.	CASSVEGFGYGYTF	TGTGCCAGCAGCGTAGAGGGGTTTGGCTATGGCTACACCTTC
.	TRBV30	TRBJ1-6	TRBD1	CAWSVRDRDNSPLHF	TGTGCCTGGAGTGTACGGGACAGAGATAATTCACCCCTCCACTTT
.	TRBV2	TRBJ2-3	TRBD2	CASSEGAGGDTQYF	TGTGCCAGCAGTGAAGGGGCGGGGGGAGATACGCAGTATTTT
.	TRBV4-1	TRBJ1-6	.	CASSPSRVNNSPLHF	TGCGCCAGCAGCCCCTCGAGGGTGAATAATTCACCCCTCCACTTT
.	TRBV5-1	TRBJ2-7	TRBD2	CASSLWTSGDEQYF	TGCGCCAGCAGCCTATGGACTAGCGGGGACGAGCAGTACTTC
.	TRBV6-2/TRBV6-3	TRBJ2-1	TRBD1	CASSLRDRGTYNEQFF	TGTGCCAGCAGTCTCCGGGACAGGGGGACCTACAATGAGCAGTTCTTC
.	TRBV10-3	TRBJ2-7	TRBD2	CAIRNSGGDYEQYF	TGTGCCATCAGAAATTCGGGGGGAGACTACGAGCAGTACTTC
.	TRBV2	TRBJ2-7	TRBD1	CASRTGSYEQYF	TGTGCCAGCAGGACAGGGTCCTACGAGCAGTACTTC
.	TRBV27	TRBJ2-2	.	CASSFGIISTGELFF	TGTGCCAGCAGTTTTGGTATAATCTCCACTGGGGAGCTGTTTTTT
.	TRBV28	TRBJ2-5	TRBD1	CAIQTQGARETQYF	TGTGCCATCCAGACACAGGGGGCCCGAGAGACCCAGTACTTC
.	TRBV5-1	TRBJ2-3	TRBD2	CASSFGGVGTDTQYF	TGCGCCAGCAGCTTCGGGGGGGTAGGCACAGATACGCAGTATTTT
.	TRBV19	TRBJ1-5	TRBD1	CASRDRQFDITGQPQHF	TGTGCCAGCCGGGACAGACAGTTTGATATCACGGGACAGCCCCAGCATTTT
.	TRBV28	TRBJ2-3	TRBD2	CASSAPSGGVSGDTQYF	TGTGCCAGCAGTGCCCCTAGCGGGGGGGTCTCTGGTGATACGCAGTATTTT
.	TRBV6-5	TRBJ1-1	TRBD1	CASSSDRAHTEAFF	TGTGCCAGCAGTTCGGACAGGGCCCACACTGAAGCTTTCTTT
.	TRBV7-2	TRBJ1-6	.	CASSSGLSSRSSYNSPLHF	TGTGCCAGCAGCTCAGGACTCAGCAGCCGAAGCTCCTATAATTCACCCCTCCACTTT